The clone carrying this T cell receptor beta chain was counted at least ten times. This entry is derived from a study of T-cell reconstitution after alpha-beta-depleted transplantation in children. Unique molecular identifiers were built into the TCRbeta library. TCRdb analysed the PCR reads with MiXCR anew, one entry per CDR3 protein. Altogether 300,000 to 400,000 distinct CDR3 sequences are present, about an eighth being singletons, with the ten largest covering about 4.5%. Sequenced here: PBMCs, sampled from the stem cell graft. The clonotype comes from a human donor who donated a stem cell graft to a child with Fanconi anemia.

CDR3 bases: TGTGCCAGCAGCTTTACCGACACCGGGGAGCTGTTTTTT. Its protein is CASSFTDTGELFF. V gene TRBV7-2 combines with J gene TRBJ2-2; no firm D call. V was cut by 3 bases and J by 3 bases, with 5 bases left in between. This CDR3 spans 13 amino acids. CDR1 SGHTA and CDR2 FQGNSA come from the germline V gene.